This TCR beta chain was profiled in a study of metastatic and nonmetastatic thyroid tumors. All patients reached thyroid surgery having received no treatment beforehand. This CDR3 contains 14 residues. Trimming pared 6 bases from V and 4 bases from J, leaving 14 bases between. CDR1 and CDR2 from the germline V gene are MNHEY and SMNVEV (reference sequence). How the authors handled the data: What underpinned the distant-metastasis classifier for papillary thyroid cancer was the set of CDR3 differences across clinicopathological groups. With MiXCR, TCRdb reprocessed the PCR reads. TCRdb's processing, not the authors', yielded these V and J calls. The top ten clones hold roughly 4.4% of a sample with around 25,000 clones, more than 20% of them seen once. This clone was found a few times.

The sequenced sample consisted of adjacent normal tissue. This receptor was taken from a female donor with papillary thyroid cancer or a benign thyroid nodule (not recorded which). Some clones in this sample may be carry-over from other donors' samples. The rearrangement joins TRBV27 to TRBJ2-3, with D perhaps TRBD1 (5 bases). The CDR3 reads CASREGAPPDTQYF. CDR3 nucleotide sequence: TGTGCCAGCAGAGAAGGGGCTCCCCCAGATACGCAGTATTTT.